These 28 T cell receptor beta chains came from one sample sequenced in a study of beta chain features in type 1 diabetes. All of the isolated RNA was reverse transcribed, so expressed TCRB transcripts were sequenced. Using immunoSEQ multiplex PCR, the repertoire was profiled, and TCRdb retains in-frame clones only, with some absent. Here the sample spans around 250,000 clones, about 25% being singletons. Sequencing input: central memory CD4+ T cells from blood. These receptors originate from a man aged 30 to 39 in good health.

This chain joins TRBV29-1 and TRBJ2-1; 10 positions agree with TRBD1. Trimming cost V 7 bases and J 7 bases; bases outside gene matches: 10. This CDR3 region has 14 residues. The germline CDR1 and CDR2 sequences are SQVTM and ANQGSEA. The CDR3 coding sequence is TGCAGCGCTCGGAGAGGGACAGGGGCTAATGAGCAGTTCTTC. This gives the protein CSARRGTGANEQFF.

The chain carries TRBV13 and TRBJ2-7; 12 nucleotides match TRBD2. The CDR3 covers 15 residues. With V trimmed by 4 bases and J by 6 bases, 7 bases remained unmatched. CDR1 is PRHDT and CDR2 is FYEKMQ in the germline V gene (reference sequence). The CDR3 is CASSSRLAGASEQYF. In DNA form, the CDR3 reads TGTGCCAGCAGCTCGAGACTAGCGGGAGCTAGCGAGCAGTACTTC.

The chain links TRBV7-2 to TRBJ2-5; D ambiguous. The germline gives CDR1 SGHTA, CDR2 FQGNSA. This CDR3 contains 13 residues. V lost 5 bases and J lost 2, with 9 bases in between. The CDR3 region is CASSPRRQETQYF. CDR3 nucleotide sequence: TGTGCCAGCAGCCCAAGGCGGCAAGAGACCCAGTACTTC.

This clone was picked up a small number of times. Only one base separates this from a far larger clonotype, so it likely reflects a read error. The chain joins TRBV7-2 to TRBJ2-7, with D perhaps matching TRBD1 (6 bases). Germline CDR1 is SGHTA and CDR2 is FQGNSA. The CDR3 spans 16 residues. CDR3 sequence (DNA): TGTGCCAGCAGCGTAGCGCAGGTCACAGGGAACTACGAGCAGTACTTC. This codes for CASSVAQVTGNYEQYF.

Only a few counts were recorded for this clone. J is TRBJ1-1 and V is TRBV5-1; weak D call: TRBD1 (6 bases). Germline CDR1 is SGHRS and CDR2 is YFSETQ. The V gene lost 3 bases and the J gene lost 1 base, with 13 bases spanning the gap. The CDR3 consists of 15 residues. The DNA of the CDR3 is TGCGCCAGCAGCTCCCTGACAGGACGGAACACTGAAGCTTTCTTT. It yields the protein CASSSLTGRNTEAFF. Based on the CDR3 plus reference TRBV5-1 and TRBJ1-1, the full variable domain is KAGVTQTPRYLIKTRGQQVTLSCSPISGHRSVSWYQQTPGQGLQFLFEYFSETQRNKGNFPGRFSGRQFSNSRSEMNVSTLELGDSALYLCASSSLTGRNTEAFFGQGTRLTVV.

This clone was seen ten or more times. The V gene is TRBV7-9, the J gene TRBJ2-3; TRBD2 aligns across 11 bases. Germline assignment: CDR1 SEHNR and CDR2 FQNEAQ (reference sequence). With V trimmed by 5 bases and J by 0 bases, 4 bases remained unmatched. The CDR3 spans 16 residues. The CDR3 nucleotides are TGTGCCAGCAGCCAATGGACTAGCGGGAGCACAGATACGCAGTATTTT. Translation gives CASSQWTSGSTDTQYF.

The V and J genes are TRBV5-1 and TRBJ2-3; 8 bases are shared with TRBD2. V lost 5 bases, J lost 2 bases, and 7 bases stayed unmatched. The CDR3 contains 15 residues. Per germline, CDR1 SGHRS and CDR2 YFSETQ. The DNA for the CDR3 is TGCGCCAGCAGTCTAGCGGGCCAGTCCACAGATACGCAGTATTTT. Translated: CASSLAGQSTDTQYF.

The rearrangement joins TRBV14 to TRBJ2-6; D possibly uses TRBD1 or TRBD2 (5 bases each). Germline-derived CDR1 and CDR2 are SGHDN and FVKESK. The CDR3 is 14 residues long. Trimming pared 4 bases from V and 4 bases from J, leaving 8 bases between. The CDR3 bases are TGTGCCAGCAGCCCCTGGGGGGGGGCCAACGTCCTGACTTTC. It is translated as CASSPWGGANVLTF.

The V and J genes are TRBV7-7 and TRBJ2-3; a weak D match, TRBD2 (7 bases). The germline V and J ends were trimmed by 4 bases and 2 bases, with 22 bases remaining between them. From germline, CDR1 is SSHAT and CDR2 FNYEAQ (reference sequence). CDR3 length equals 18 residues. The CDR3 loop reads CASSSGVSGGGFTDTQYF. The DNA of the CDR3 is TGTGCCAGCAGCTCAGGTGTTTCGGGCGGGGGCTTCACAGATACGCAGTATTTT.

This clone appeared a few times. The chain combines TRBV6-6 with TRBJ2-5; TRBD1 matches at 7 bases. The trim removed 4 bases at V and 4 bases at J, leaving 3 bases unmatched. Germline CDR1 and CDR2: MNHNY and SVGAGI (reference sequence). This CDR3 has 13 amino acids. Here the CDR3 reads CASSWGQRETQYF. CDR3 nucleotide sequence: TGTGCCAGCAGTTGGGGACAGAGAGAGACCCAGTACTTC.

To note about this clone: This sample also contains other DNA sequences that code for the same CDR3. The CDR3 nucleotides read TGTGCCGTTGGAGGCGGCCTCACAGATACGCAGTATTTT. Translating it yields CAVGGGLTDTQYF. The chain is built from TRBV7-2 and TRBJ2-3, with D perhaps TRBD2 (5 bases). Germline CDR1 reads SGHTA; CDR2 reads FQGNSA. The germline V and J ends were trimmed by 11 bases and 2 bases, with 14 bases remaining between them. The CDR3 sequence is 13 residues long. The variable domain in full, completed from reference TRBV7-2 and TRBJ2-3, reads GAGVSQSPSNKVTEKGKDVELRCDPISGHTALYWYRQSLGQGLEFLIYFQGNSAPDKSGLPSDRFSAERTGGSVSTLTIQRTQQEDSAVYLCAVGGGLTDTQYFGPGTRLTVL.

In the case of this clone: A much larger clone sits a single nucleotide away, making a read error possible. The genes are TRBV7-8 and TRBJ1-2, with TRBD1 matching over 8 bases. Trimming at V came to 4 bases and at J to 8 bases, leaving 3 bases not matched to a gene. The germline CDR1 and CDR2 sequences are SGHVS and FQNEAQ. The CDR3 has 12 amino acids. The CDR3 nucleotides are TGTGCCAGCAGCTCGGACAGGGCGGGCTACACCTTC. Its protein product is CASSSDRAGYTF.

The chain recombines TRBV7-8 with TRBJ2-5; D may be TRBD2 (6 bases). Deletions cut 7 bases from V and 1 base from J, with 13 bases between. The germline gives CDR1 SGHVS, CDR2 FQNEAQ. The CDR3 extends over 14 amino acids. CDR3 coding DNA: TGTGCCAGCATCCCCCGGCGGGGCCAAGAGACCCAGTACTTC. This sequence encodes CASIPRRGQETQYF.

The CDR3 loop reads CASSLEVSRGGKNIQYF. The CDR3 nucleotides are TGTGCCAGCAGCTTAGAGGTTTCCAGAGGGGGCAAAAACATTCAGTACTTC. The chain carries TRBV7-2 and TRBJ2-4; D perhaps matches TRBD1 (6 bases). The CDR3 covers 17 residues. From germline, CDR1 is SGHTA and CDR2 FQGNSA. V gave up 1 base and J gave up 3 bases, with 16 bases separating them.

There are a few counts of this clone. The chain couples TRBV5-6 to TRBJ2-3; D gene uncertain. The germline V gene encodes CDR1 SGHDT and CDR2 YYEEEE. The CDR3 contains 16 residues. V was clipped by 2 bases and J by 0 bases, with 13 bases between them. The CDR3 DNA reads TGTGCCAGCAGCTTTTATGGCGGCACTAGCACAGATACGCAGTATTTT. It translates to CASSFYGGTSTDTQYF.

This clone occurred many times. The chain is built from TRBV5-1 and TRBJ2-6; 8 nucleotides line up with TRBD1. V was pared by 5 bases and J by 3 bases, with 10 bases of the junction left unmatched. The CDR3 length is 17 residues. Germline lookup yields CDR1 SGHRS and CDR2 YFSETQ. The CDR3 here is CASSLGQGSFGANVLTF. Written as DNA, the CDR3 is TGCGCCAGCAGTTTAGGACAGGGATCGTTTGGGGCCAACGTCCTGACTTTC.

This clone was recorded many times. This chain connects TRBV7-2 to TRBJ2-2; D ambiguous. The germline gives CDR1 SGHTA, CDR2 FQGNSA. Between the trimmed V and J ends, which lost 4 bases and 6 bases, there was a span of 9 bases. The length of the CDR3 is 13 residues. CDR3: CASSSGPAGELFF. The CDR3 DNA follows: TGTGCCAGCAGCTCTGGACCGGCCGGGGAGCTGTTTTTT. Full variable domain (outside the CDR3, taken from reference TRBV7-2 and TRBJ2-2): GAGVSQSPSNKVTEKGKDVELRCDPISGHTALYWYRQSLGQGLEFLIYFQGNSAPDKSGLPSDRFSAERTGGSVSTLTIQRTQQEDSAVYLCASSSGPAGELFFGEGSRLTVL.

This clone has only a few counts. V is TRBV7-2 and J is TRBJ1-3, with D possibly TRBD1 on 5 matching bases. The CDR3 has 16 residues. Trimming left V 5 bases short and J 1 base short, with 15 bases between. Per germline, CDR1 SGHTA and CDR2 FQGNSA. The chain's CDR3 is CASSPGPPRSGNTIYF. Here the CDR3 DNA reads TGTGCCAGCAGCCCGGGACCTCCTCGATCTGGAAACACCATATATTTT. The full variable domain, in which reference TRBV7-2 and TRBJ1-3 provide the parts outside the CDR3, is GAGVSQSPSNKVTEKGKDVELRCDPISGHTALYWYRQSLGQGLEFLIYFQGNSAPDKSGLPSDRFSAERTGGSVSTLTIQRTQQEDSAVYLCASSPGPPRSGNTIYFGEGSWLTVV.

Only a few counts were recorded for this clone. CDR3 protein: CASSLEGLGLYNEQFF. CDR3 DNA: TGTGCCAGCAGCTTAGAAGGGTTAGGACTTTACAATGAGCAGTTCTTC. V is TRBV7-2 and J is TRBJ2-1; D perhaps matches TRBD2 (5 bases). The V gene lost 1 base and the J gene lost 4 bases, with 14 bases spanning the gap. The CDR3 sequence is 16 residues long. Germline CDR1 and CDR2: SGHTA and FQGNSA.

The rearrangement uses TRBV28 and TRBJ1-2, with D tentatively TRBD1 (6 bases). This CDR3 contains 15 residues. V gave up 5 bases and J gave up 4 bases, with 17 bases separating them. The germline gives CDR1 MDHEN, CDR2 SYDVKM. CDR3 region: CASSPPTDSGYGYTF. DNA for the CDR3: TGTGCCAGCAGTCCACCTACGGACAGTGGCTATGGCTACACCTTC.

On this clone: The same CDR3 arises from other DNA sequences in this sample as well. The chain uses TRBV7-2 and TRBJ2-3; D unresolved. The CDR3 has 15 amino acids. Germline-derived CDR1 and CDR2 are SGHTA and FQGNSA. Deletions cut 1 base from V and 2 bases from J, with 10 bases between. The CDR3 DNA reads TGTGCCAGCAGCTTAGTCCGGTCGCTCACAGATACGCAGTATTTT. It specifies CASSLVRSLTDTQYF.

The chain is built from TRBV10-3 and TRBJ1-2; TRBD1 aligns across 9 bases. The CDR3 has 16 residues. Per germline, CDR1 ENHRY and CDR2 SYGVKD. V lost 4 bases to trimming and J lost 3 bases; unmatched junction nucleotides: 9. The CDR3 spells CAISVRTGEDDYGYTF. The DNA for the CDR3 is TGTGCCATCAGTGTAAGGACAGGGGAGGATGACTATGGCTACACCTTC.

The chain has TRBV25-1 and TRBJ1-2; D gene uncertain. The germline V gene encodes CDR1 MGHDK and CDR2 SYGVNS. With 8 bases removed from V and 2 bases from J, the gap between germline ends came to 18 bases. This CDR3 contains 15 residues. Here the CDR3 reads CASAKSGGRNYGYTF. The CDR3 bases are TGTGCCAGCGCGAAGTCGGGTGGGAGAAACTATGGCTACACCTTC.

The rearrangement uses TRBV5-1 and TRBJ2-1; D gene ambiguous. This CDR3 has 15 residues. Germline values: CDR1 SGHRS, CDR2 YFSETQ. Trimming took off 3 bases at V and 3 bases at J, with 13 bases between the two ends. The CDR3 DNA reads TGCGCCAGCAGCTCTCAGTATAACGACTACAATGAGCAGTTCTTC. This codes for CASSSQYNDYNEQFF.

V and J are TRBV10-3 and TRBJ1-1; the D is unclear. Between the trimmed V and J ends, which lost 6 bases and 1 base, there was a span of 9 bases. The CDR3 length is 13 residues. Germline V CDR1 and CDR2: ENHRY, SYGVKD. CDR3 sequence: CAIRDSENTEAFF. The CDR3, as DNA: TGTGCCATCAGAGACTCAGAGAACACTGAAGCTTTCTTT.

This clone was counted at least ten times. The chain carries TRBV2 and TRBJ2-3, with TRBD2 matching 14 bases. The germline CDR1 and CDR2 sequences are SNHLY and FYNNEI. V shed 1 base, J shed 6 bases, and the junction held 6 bases outside the gene matches. The CDR3 extends over 17 amino acids. The CDR3 is CASSEGTSGRRSDTQYF. The DNA of the CDR3 is TGTGCCAGCAGTGAAGGGACTAGCGGGAGGCGGTCCGATACGCAGTATTTT.

The V gene is TRBV6-5, the J gene TRBJ1-3, with D uncertain. V was trimmed by 0 bases and J by 2 bases, leaving 5 bases between them. The CDR3 loop spans 14 amino acids. Germline V gene data show CDR1 as MNHEY and CDR2 as SVGAGI. The DNA of the CDR3 is TGTGCCAGCAGTTACTCAACAGCTGGAAACACCATATATTTT. Amino acids: CASSYSTAGNTIYF.

This clone came up a few times. The chain joins TRBV9 to TRBJ2-2; TRBD2 matches at 14 bases. The CDR3 sequence is 16 residues long. Trimming removed 4 bases from V and 6 bases from J; junction bases left unmatched: 5. The germline V gene encodes CDR1 SGDLS and CDR2 YYNGEE. The CDR3 DNA reads as TGTGCCAGCAGCCTAGGGACTAGCGGGAGTCCCGGGGAGCTGTTTTTT. Amino acid sequence: CASSLGTSGSPGELFF.